This T cell receptor beta chain was profiled in a study of cytomegalovirus exposure and HLA in healthy donors. General study results and limits: TCR beta V segments were, for the most part, productive about 87% or about 30% of the time in an earlier analysis.

Germline V gene sequence: CDR1 MNHEY, CDR2 SVGAGI. Trimming cost V 6 bases and J 12 bases, with 11 bases left between them. This CDR3 is built from 11 residues. A multiplex PCR was run with 60 Vbeta primers and 13 Jbeta primers. Data came from immunoSEQ multiplex PCR; TCRdb stores just in-frame clones and leaves some out. The sample holds some 220,000 clones; 85% are singletons and the top ten take 0.24%. This clone was detected a few times. Its target is not known. This chain joins TRBV6-5 and TRBJ1-4; D remains unclear. The sequence was collected from a girl aged 2 to 10 in good health and CMV-seronegative. Source material: PBMCs. CDR3 in amino acids: CASSDRGELFF. CDR3 in DNA: TGTGCCAGCAGCGACCGAGGCGAACTGTTTTTT.